This TCR beta chain derives from a study of blood T cells in healthy people across ages. Whole-study results and caveats: Age showed a roughly linear inverse relationship with TCR beta diversity per million T cells.

It was with a sample-barcoded 5' primer and a J-beta primer mix that a second PCR of about 6 to 12 cycles was run. TCRdb recomputed calls from the 5' RACE reads with MiXCR, one row per CDR3 protein. The sample records 850,000 to 1,100,000 distinct CDR3 sequences, roughly two fifths being singletons. On this clonotype itself: Its antigen is not known.

Trimming at V came to 1 base and at J to 0 bases, leaving 4 bases not matched to a gene. This CDR3 has 17 residues. The TCR originated in a man younger than 35 in good health. The chain carries TRBV12-3 or TRBV12-4 and TRBJ1-1; 11 bases match TRBD1. Input material: blood. Written as DNA, the CDR3 is TGTGCCAGCAGTTTAGGCCGGACAGGGGGCATGAACACTGAAGCTTTCTTT. Its protein product is CASSLGRTGGMNTEAFF.